This entry lists 10 T cell receptor beta chains sequenced from one sample in a study of T cells in Graves' hyperthyroidism and ophthalmopathy. The investigators amplified TCR beta CDR3 regions from RNA transcripts. Carried out on the TCR CDR3, a first-round RT-PCR used the HTBI primer set. Via MiXCR, TCRdb re-called the multiplex PCR reads, giving one row per CDR3 protein. This table has around 540,000 distinct CDR3 sequences, 46% appearing once. Input material: peripheral blood or thyroid tissue (not recorded which). These receptors came from a woman between 18 and 29 years old with Graves' hyperthyroidism.

The sample holds many counts of this clonotype. The CDR3 coding sequence is TGCAGCGGACAGGGCGGGGGAAACACCATATATTTT. This gives the protein CSGQGGGNTIYF. V usage is TRBV29-1 and J usage is TRBJ1-3, with 7 positions matching TRBD1. Germline trimming cut 7 bases from V and 4 bases from J; bases unmatched to any gene: 4. Germline-derived CDR1 and CDR2 are SQVTM and ANQGSEA. The CDR3 loop spans 12 amino acids.

The chain uses TRBV7-9 and TRBJ2-1; D is unresolved. Germline CDR1 SEHNR, CDR2 FQNEAQ (reference sequence). The CDR3 length is 15 residues. V lost 4 bases and J 0 bases, leaving 10 bases between the germline ends. The CDR3 reads CASSSDVFSYNEQFF. The CDR3 DNA reads TGTGCCAGCAGCTCGGACGTTTTCTCCTACAATGAGCAGTTCTTC.

V and J are TRBV5-1 and TRBJ2-2; the match to TRBD1 covers 8 bases. The CDR3 has 16 amino acids. Germline assignment: CDR1 SGHRS and CDR2 YFSETQ. Losses at the gene ends were 2 bases for V and 2 bases for J; bases not matched to a gene: 5. The CDR3 sequence: CASSLRTGRNTGELFF. As DNA, the CDR3 is TGCGCCAGCAGCTTACGGACAGGGCGCAACACCGGGGAGCTGTTTTTT.

The chain joins TRBV7-2 to TRBJ2-1, with D maybe TRBD1 (5 bases). Germline CDR1 and CDR2: SGHTA and FQGNSA. The CDR3 sequence is 13 residues long. The ends were cut back, 5 bases at V and 8 bases at J, with 13 bases in the middle. The CDR3 nucleotides read TGTGCCAGCAGCCAGGGAAGGACGGATGAGCAGTTCTTC. Protein sequence: CASSQGRTDEQFF.

This chain uses TRBV7-2 with TRBJ1-3, with D unclear. Germline-derived CDR1 and CDR2 are SGHTA and FQGNSA. The CDR3 length is 15 residues. Trimming took off 2 bases at V and 1 base at J, with 9 bases between the two ends. The CDR3 DNA sequence: TGTGCCAGCAGCTTATTTAGGGAGTCTGGAAACACCATATATTTT. Translated, it gives CASSLFRESGNTIYF.

At least ten counts were recorded for this clonotype. This chain joins TRBV29-1 and TRBJ1-1; 9 nucleotides agree with TRBD1. Germline-derived CDR1 and CDR2 are SQVTM and ANQGSEA. CDR3 length: 14 residues. J gave up 4 bases and V 5 bases, and 8 bases lay outside the gene matches. DNA of the CDR3: TGCAGCGTTCAACCCGGGACAGGGACCACTGAAGCTTTCTTT. It is translated as CSVQPGTGTTEAFF.

The V and J genes are TRBV9 and TRBJ2-7, with D possibly being TRBD2 (6 bases). The V end was cut by 5 bases, the J end by 3 bases, with 18 bases between. CDR3 length: 15 residues. Germline lookup yields CDR1 SGDLS and CDR2 YYNGEE. The CDR3: CASSPGWEAVYEQYF. CDR3 nucleotides: TGTGCCAGCAGTCCTGGGTGGGAGGCGGTCTACGAGCAGTACTTC.

This chain uses TRBV20-1 with TRBJ1-2; a possible D gene is TRBD1 (5 bases). This CDR3 contains 14 residues. Looked up from germline, CDR1 is DFQATT and CDR2 is SNEGSKA (reference sequence). Trimming pared 3 bases from V and 5 bases from J, leaving 16 bases between. The CDR3 reads CSASGAGIGYGYTF. DNA for the CDR3: TGCAGTGCTAGTGGGGCAGGGATAGGGTATGGCTACACCTTC.

V is TRBV6-2 or TRBV6-3 and J is TRBJ1-2; D is unresolved. The CDR3 runs to 13 residues. V lost 5 bases and J 1 base, leaving 8 bases between the germline ends. In germline, CDR1 is MNHEY, CDR2 SVGEGT. CDR3 DNA: TGTGCCAGCAGTCCTACAGTTAACTATGGCTACACCTTC. Translation gives CASSPTVNYGYTF.

Only a few counts were recorded for this clonotype. J is TRBJ1-2 and V is TRBV4-1; D is uncertain. The CDR3 runs 15 residues. Germline V CDR1 and CDR2: MGHRA, YSYEKL. V lost 3 bases to trimming and J lost 4 bases, with 15 bases between them. The CDR3 nucleotides are TGCGCCAGCAGCCACCTGGGGAGTGAACGCTATGGCTACACCTTC. It yields the protein CASSHLGSERYGYTF.